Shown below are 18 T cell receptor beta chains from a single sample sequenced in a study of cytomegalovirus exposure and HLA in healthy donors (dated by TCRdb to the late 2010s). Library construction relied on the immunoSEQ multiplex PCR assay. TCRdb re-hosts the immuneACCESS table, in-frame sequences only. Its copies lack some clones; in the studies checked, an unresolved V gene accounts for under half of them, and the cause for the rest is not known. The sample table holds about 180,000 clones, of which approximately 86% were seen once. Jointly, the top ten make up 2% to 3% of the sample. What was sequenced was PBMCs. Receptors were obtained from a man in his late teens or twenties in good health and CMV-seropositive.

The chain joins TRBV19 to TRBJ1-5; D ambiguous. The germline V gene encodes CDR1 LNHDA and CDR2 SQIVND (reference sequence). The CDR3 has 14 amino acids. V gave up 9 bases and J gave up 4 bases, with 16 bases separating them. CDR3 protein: CASTGDLSNQPQHF. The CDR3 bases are TGTGCCAGCACCGGGGATTTATCAAATCAGCCCCAGCATTTT.

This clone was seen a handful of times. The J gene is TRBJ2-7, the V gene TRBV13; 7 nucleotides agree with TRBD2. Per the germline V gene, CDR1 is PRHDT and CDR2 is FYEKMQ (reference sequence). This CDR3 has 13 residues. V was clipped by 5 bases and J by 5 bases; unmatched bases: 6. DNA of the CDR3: TGTGCCAGCAGCCCCATTGGGGGGGACGAGCAGTACTTC. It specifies CASSPIGGDEQYF. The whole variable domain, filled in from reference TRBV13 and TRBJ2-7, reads AAGVIQSPRHLIKEKRETATLKCYPIPRHDTVYWYQQGPGQDPQFLISFYEKMQSDKGSIPDRFSAQQFSDYHSELNMSSLELGDSALYFCASSPIGGDEQYFGPGTRLTVT.

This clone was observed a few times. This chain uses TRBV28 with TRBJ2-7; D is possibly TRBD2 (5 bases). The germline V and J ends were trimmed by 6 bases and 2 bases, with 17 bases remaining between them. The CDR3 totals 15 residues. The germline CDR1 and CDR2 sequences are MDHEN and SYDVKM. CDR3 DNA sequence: TGTGCCAGCAGAAGGACTCAAGGCAGCACCTACGAGCAGTACTTC. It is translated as CASRRTQGSTYEQYF.

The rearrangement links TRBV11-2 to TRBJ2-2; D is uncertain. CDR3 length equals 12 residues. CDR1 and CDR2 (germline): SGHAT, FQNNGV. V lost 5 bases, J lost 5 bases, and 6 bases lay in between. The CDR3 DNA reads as TGTGCCAGCAGCCCCCGGACCGGGGAGCTGTTTTTT. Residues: CASSPRTGELFF.

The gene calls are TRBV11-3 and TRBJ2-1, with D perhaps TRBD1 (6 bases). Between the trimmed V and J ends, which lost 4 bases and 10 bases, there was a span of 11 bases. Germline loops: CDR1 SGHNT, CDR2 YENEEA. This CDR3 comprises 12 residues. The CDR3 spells CASSSTGTEQFF. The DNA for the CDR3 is TGTGCCAGCAGCTCGACCGGGACAGAGCAGTTCTTC.

For the CDR3, the DNA is TGTGCCAGCAGTTCAGGACAGGGCGTAGCCAAAAACATTCAGTACTTC. Its translation is CASSSGQGVAKNIQYF. The rearrangement uses TRBV28 and TRBJ2-4; TRBD1 agrees at 8 bases. This CDR3 comprises 16 residues. Germline trimming cut 4 bases from V and 0 bases from J; bases unmatched to any gene: 5. Germline V lookup: CDR1 MDHEN, CDR2 SYDVKM.

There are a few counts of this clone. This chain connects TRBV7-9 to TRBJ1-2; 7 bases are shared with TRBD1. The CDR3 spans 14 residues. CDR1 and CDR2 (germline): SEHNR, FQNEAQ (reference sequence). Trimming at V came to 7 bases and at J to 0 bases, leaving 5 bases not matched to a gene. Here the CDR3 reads CASTTGTANYGYTF. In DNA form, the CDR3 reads TGTGCCAGCACCACCGGGACAGCTAACTATGGCTACACCTTC.

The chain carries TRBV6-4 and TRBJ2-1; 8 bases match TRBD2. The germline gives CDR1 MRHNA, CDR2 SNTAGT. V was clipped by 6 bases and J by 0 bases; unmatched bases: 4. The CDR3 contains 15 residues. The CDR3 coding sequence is TGTGCCAGCAGCCCAGCGGGAGACTCCTACAATGAGCAGTTCTTC. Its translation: CASSPAGDSYNEQFF.

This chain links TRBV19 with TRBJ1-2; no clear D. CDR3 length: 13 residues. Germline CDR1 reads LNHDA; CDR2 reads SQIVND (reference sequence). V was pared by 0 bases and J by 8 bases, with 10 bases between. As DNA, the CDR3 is TGTGCCAGTAGTATAGACCGGGGTCACGGCTACACCTTC. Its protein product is CASSIDRGHGYTF.

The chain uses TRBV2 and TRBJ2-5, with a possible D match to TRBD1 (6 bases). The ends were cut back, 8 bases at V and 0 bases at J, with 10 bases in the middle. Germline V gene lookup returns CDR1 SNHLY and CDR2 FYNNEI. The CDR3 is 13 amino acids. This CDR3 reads CASWRTDQETQYF. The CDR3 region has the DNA TGTGCCAGCTGGAGGACAGACCAAGAGACCCAGTACTTC.

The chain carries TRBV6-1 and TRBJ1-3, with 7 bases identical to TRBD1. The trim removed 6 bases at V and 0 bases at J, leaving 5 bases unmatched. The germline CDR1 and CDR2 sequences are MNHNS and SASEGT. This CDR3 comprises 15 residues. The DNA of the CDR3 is TGTGCCAGCAGCCTGACAGGGAGCTCTGGAAACACCATATATTTT. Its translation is CASSLTGSSGNTIYF.

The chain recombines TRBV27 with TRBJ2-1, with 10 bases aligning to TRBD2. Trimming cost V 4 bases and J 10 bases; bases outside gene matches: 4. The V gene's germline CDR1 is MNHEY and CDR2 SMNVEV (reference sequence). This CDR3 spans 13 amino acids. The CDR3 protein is CASSSGLAREQFF. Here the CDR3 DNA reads TGTGCCAGCAGTTCGGGACTAGCGAGAGAGCAGTTCTTC.

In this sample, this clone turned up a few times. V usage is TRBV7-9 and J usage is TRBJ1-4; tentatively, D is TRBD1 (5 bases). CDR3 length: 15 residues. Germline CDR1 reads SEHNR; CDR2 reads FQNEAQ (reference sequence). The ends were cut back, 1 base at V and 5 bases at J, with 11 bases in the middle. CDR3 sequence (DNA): TGTGCCAGCAGCTTAGGGGTAGGGGCGAATGAAAAACTGTTTTTT. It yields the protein CASSLGVGANEKLFF.

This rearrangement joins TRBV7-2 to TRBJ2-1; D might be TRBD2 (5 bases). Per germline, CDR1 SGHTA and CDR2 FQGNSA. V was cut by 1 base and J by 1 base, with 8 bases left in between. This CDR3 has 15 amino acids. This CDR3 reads CASSLVGVSYNEQFF. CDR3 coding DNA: TGTGCCAGCAGCTTAGTCGGGGTTTCCTACAATGAGCAGTTCTTC.

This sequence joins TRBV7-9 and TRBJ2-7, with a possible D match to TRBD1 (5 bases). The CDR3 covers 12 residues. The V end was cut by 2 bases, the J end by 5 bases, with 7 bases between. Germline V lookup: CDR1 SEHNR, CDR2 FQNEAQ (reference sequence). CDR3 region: CASSLLRDEQYF. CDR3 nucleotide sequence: TGTGCCAGCAGCTTACTCAGGGACGAGCAGTACTTC.

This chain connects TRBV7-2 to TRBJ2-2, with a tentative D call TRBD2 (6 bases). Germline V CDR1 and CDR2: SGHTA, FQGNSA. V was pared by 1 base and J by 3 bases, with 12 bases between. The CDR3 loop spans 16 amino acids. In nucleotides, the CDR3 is TGTGCCAGCAGCTTAGTGCCCGGGGGTGACACCGGGGAGCTGTTTTTT. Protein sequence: CASSLVPGGDTGELFF.

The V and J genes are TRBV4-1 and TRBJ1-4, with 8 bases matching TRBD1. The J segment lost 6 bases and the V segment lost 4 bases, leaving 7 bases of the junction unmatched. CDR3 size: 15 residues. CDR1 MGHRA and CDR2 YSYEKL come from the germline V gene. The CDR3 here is CASSPTGQVDEKLFF. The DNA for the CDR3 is TGCGCCAGCAGCCCCACGGGACAGGTCGATGAAAAACTGTTTTTT.

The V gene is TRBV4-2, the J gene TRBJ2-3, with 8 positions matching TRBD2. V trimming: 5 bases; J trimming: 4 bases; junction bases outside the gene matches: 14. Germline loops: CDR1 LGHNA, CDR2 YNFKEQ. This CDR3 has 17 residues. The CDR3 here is CASSYPGAAGVSDTQYF. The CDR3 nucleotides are TGTGCCAGCAGCTACCCTGGGGCAGCGGGAGTTTCAGATACGCAGTATTTT.